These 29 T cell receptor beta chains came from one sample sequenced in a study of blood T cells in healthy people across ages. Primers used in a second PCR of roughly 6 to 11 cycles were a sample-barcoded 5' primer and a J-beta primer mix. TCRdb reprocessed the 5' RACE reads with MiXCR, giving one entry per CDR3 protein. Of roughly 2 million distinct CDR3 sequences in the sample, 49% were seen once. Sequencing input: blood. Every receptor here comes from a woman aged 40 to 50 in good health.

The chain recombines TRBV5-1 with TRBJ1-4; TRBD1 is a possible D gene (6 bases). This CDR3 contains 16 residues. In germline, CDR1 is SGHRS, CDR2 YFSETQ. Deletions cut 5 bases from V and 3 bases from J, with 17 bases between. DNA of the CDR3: TGCGCCAGCAGTGGGGGAGGACAGACACCTAATGAAAAACTGTTTTTT. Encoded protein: CASSGGGQTPNEKLFF.

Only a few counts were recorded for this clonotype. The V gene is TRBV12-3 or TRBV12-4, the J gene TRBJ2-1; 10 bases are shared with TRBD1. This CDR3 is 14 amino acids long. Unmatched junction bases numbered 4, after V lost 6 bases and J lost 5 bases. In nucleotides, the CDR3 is TGTGCCAGCAGCGGGACAGGGGAAGACAATGAGCAGTTCTTC. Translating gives CASSGTGEDNEQFF.

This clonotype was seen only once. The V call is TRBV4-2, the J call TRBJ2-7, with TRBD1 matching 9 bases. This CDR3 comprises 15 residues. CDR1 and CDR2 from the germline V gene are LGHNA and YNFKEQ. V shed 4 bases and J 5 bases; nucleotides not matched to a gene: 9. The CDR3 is CASSPRTGEPHEQYF. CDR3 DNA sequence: TGTGCCAGCAGCCCACGGACAGGGGAACCCCACGAGCAGTACTTC.

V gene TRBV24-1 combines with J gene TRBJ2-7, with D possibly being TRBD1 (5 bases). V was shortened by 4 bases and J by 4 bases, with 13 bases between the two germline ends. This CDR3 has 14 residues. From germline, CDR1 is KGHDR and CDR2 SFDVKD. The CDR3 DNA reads TGTGCCACCAGTGAAGTCACAGGTTCATACGAGCAGTACTTC. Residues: CATSEVTGSYEQYF.

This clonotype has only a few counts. CDR3 DNA: TGCAGCACTGAAAGGGGTGAGCAGTTCTTC. As protein: CSTERGEQFF. This sequence joins TRBV29-1 and TRBJ2-1; perhaps TRBD1 as D (5 bases). The CDR3 length is 10 residues. Germline CDR1 is SQVTM and CDR2 is ANQGSEA. V was clipped by 8 bases and J by 9 bases, with 11 bases between them.

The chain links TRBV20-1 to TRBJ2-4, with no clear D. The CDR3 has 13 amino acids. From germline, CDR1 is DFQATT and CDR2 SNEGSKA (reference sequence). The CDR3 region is CRVDVPGKNIQYF. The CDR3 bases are TGCAGGGTCGACGTTCCCGGTAAAAACATTCAGTACTTC.

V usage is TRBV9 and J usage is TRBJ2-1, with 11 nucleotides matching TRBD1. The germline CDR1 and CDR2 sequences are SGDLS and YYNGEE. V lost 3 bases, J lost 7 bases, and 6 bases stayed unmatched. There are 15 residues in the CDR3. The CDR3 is CASSGGQGAGNEQFF. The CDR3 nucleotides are TGTGCCAGCAGCGGCGGACAGGGGGCCGGGAATGAGCAGTTCTTC. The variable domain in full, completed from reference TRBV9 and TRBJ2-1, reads DSGVTQTPKHLITATGQRVTLRCSPRSGDLSVYWYQQSLDQGLQFLIQYYNGEERAKGNILERFSAQQFPDLHSELNLSSLELGDSALYFCASSGGQGAGNEQFFGPGTRLTVL.

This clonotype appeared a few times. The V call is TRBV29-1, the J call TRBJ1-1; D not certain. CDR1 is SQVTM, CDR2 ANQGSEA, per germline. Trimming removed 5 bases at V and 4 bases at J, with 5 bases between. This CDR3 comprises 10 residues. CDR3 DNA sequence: TGCAGCGTTTCTTTCACTGAAGCTTTCTTT. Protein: CSVSFTEAFF.

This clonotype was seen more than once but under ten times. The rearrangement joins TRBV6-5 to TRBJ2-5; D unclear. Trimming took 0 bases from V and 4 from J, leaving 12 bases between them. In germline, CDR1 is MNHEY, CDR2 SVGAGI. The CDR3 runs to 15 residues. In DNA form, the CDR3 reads TGTGCCAGCAGTTACTCGGGCAGGAATCTAGAGACCCAGTACTTC. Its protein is CASSYSGRNLETQYF.

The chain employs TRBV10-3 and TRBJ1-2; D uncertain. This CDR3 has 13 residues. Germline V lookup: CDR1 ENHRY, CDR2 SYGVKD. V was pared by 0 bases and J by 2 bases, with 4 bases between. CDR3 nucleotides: TGTGCCATCAGTGAGTCGGAGAACTATGGCTACACCTTC. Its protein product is CAISESENYGYTF.

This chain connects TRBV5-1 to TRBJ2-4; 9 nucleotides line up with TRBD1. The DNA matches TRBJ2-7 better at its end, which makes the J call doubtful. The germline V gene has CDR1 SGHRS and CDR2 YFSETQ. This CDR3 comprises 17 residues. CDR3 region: CASSPTGQGRKYYEQYF. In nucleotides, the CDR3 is TGCGCCAGCAGCCCTACGGGACAGGGAAGGAAGTACTACGAGCAGTACTTC.

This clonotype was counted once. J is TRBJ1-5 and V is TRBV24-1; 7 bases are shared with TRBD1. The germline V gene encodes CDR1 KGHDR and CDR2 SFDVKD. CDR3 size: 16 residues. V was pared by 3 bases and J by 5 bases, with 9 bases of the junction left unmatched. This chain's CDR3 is CATSDPRTGPHQPQHF. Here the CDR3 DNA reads TGTGCCACCAGTGATCCTCGGACAGGACCTCATCAGCCCCAGCATTTT.

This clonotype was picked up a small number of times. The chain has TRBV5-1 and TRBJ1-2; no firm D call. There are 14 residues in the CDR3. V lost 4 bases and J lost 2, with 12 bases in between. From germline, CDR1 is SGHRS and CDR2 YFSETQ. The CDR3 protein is CASSPRQKNYGYTF. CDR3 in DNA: TGCGCCAGCAGCCCTCGACAAAAAAACTATGGCTACACCTTC.

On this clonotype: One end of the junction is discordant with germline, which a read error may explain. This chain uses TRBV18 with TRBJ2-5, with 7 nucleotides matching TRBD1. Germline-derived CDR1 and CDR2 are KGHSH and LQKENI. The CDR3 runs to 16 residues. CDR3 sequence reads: CASSPGDRASQGTQYF. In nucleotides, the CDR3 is TGTGCCAGCTCACCAGGAGACAGGGCCTCCCAAGGGACCCAGTACTTC.

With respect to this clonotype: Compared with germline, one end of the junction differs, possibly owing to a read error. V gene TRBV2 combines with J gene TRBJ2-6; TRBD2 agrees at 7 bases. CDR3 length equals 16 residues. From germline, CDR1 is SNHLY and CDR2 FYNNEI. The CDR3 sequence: CANSESGGSGANVLTF. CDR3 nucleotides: TGTGCCAACAGTGAATCGGGGGGCTCTGGGGCCAACGTCCTGACTTTC.

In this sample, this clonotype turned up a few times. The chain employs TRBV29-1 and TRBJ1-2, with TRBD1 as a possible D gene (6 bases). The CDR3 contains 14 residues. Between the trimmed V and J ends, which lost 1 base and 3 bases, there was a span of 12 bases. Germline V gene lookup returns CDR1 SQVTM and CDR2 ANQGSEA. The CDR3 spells CSVEGEQGDYGYTF. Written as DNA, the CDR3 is TGCAGCGTTGAAGGGGAACAGGGAGACTATGGCTACACCTTC.

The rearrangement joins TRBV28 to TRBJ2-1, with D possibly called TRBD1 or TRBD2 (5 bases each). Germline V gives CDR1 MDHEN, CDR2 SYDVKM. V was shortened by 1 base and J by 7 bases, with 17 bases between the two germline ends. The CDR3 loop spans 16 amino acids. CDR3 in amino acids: CASSLSPGPSTNEQFF. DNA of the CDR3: TGTGCCAGCAGTTTATCACCGGGACCAAGTACGAATGAGCAGTTCTTC. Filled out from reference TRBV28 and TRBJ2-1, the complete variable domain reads DVKVTQSSRYLVKRTGEKVFLECVQDMDHENMFWYRQDPGLGLRLIYFSYDVKMKEKGDIPEGYSVSREKKERFSLILESASTNQTSMYLCASSLSPGPSTNEQFFGPGTRLTVL.

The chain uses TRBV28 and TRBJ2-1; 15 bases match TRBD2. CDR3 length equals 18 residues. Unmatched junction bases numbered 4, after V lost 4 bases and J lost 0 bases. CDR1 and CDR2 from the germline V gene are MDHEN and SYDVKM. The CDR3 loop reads CASSSLGLAGGSYNEQFF. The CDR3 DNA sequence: TGTGCCAGCAGTTCCCTGGGACTAGCGGGGGGCTCCTACAATGAGCAGTTCTTC.

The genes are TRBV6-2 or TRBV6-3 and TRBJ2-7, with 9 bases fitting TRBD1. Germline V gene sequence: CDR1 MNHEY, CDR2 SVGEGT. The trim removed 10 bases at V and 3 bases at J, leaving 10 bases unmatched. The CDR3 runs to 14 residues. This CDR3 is CATTAGTGFYEQYF. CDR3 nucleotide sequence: TGTGCCACCACCGCCGGGACAGGGTTCTACGAGCAGTACTTC.

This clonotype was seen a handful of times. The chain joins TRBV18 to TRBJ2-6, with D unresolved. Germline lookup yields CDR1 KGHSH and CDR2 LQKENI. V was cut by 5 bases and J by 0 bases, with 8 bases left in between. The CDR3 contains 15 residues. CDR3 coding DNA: TGTGCCAGCTCAGGAATAAACTCTGGGGCCAACGTCCTGACTTTC. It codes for CASSGINSGANVLTF.

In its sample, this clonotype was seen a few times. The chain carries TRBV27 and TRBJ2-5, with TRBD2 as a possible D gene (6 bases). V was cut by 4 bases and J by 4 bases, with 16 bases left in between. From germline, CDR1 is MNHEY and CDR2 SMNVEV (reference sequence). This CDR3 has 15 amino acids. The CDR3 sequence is CASSSGPVGRETQYF. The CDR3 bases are TGTGCCAGCAGTTCGGGACCGGTCGGGAGAGAGACCCAGTACTTC.

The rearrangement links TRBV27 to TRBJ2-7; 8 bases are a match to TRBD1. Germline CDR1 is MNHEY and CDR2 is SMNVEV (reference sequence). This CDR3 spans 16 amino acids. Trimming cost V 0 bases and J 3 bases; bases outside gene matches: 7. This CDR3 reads CASSLSIGDRGYEQYF. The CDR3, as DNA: TGTGCCAGCAGTTTATCGATAGGTGACAGGGGCTACGAGCAGTACTTC.

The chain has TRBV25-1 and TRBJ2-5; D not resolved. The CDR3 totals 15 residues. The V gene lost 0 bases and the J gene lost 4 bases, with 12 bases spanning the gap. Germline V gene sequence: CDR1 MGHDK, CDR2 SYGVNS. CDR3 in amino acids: CASSEYTQKRETQYF. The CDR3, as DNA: TGTGCCAGCAGTGAATATACCCAGAAGAGAGAGACCCAGTACTTC.

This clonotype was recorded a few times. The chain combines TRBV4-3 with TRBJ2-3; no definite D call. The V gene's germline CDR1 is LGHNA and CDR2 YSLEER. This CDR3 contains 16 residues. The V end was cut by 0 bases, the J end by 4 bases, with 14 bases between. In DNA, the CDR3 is TGCGCCAGCAGCCAAGAATGGCCCGGTGAAGCAGATACGCAGTATTTT. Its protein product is CASSQEWPGEADTQYF.

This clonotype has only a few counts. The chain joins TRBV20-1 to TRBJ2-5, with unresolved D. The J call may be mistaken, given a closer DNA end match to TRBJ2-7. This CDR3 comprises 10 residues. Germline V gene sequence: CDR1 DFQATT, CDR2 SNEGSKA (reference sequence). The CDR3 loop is CSASLYEQYF. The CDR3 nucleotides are TGCAGTGCTAGCCTATACGAGCAGTACTTC.

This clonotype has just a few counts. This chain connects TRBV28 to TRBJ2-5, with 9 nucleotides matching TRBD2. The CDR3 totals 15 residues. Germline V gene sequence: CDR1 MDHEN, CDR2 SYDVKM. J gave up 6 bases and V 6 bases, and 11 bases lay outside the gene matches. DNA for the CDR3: TGTGCCAGCAGCGGCAGCGGGGGGCCCCAGCAGACCCAGTACTTC. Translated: CASSGSGGPQQTQYF.

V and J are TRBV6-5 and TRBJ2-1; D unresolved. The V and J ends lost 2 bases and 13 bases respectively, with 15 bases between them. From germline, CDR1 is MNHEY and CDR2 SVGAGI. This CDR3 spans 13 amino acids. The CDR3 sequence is CASSYGKGRTQFF. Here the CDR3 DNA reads TGTGCCAGCAGTTACGGGAAGGGCCGTACACAGTTCTTC.

CDR3 sequence reads: CSATTGGRSYGYTF. CDR3 in DNA: TGCAGTGCTACGACAGGGGGCCGGAGCTATGGCTACACCTTC. This chain joins TRBV20-1 and TRBJ1-2; TRBD1 matches 10 bases. CDR1 and CDR2 (germline): DFQATT, SNEGSKA (reference sequence). The CDR3 covers 14 residues. Trimming took 4 bases from V and 4 from J; bases not matched to a gene: 6.

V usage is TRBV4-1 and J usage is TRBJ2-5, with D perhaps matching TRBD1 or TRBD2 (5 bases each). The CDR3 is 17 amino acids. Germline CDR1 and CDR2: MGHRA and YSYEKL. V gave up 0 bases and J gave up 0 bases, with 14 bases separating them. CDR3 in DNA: TGCGCCAGCAGCCAAGAACTCGGGACCGTGGACCAAGAGACCCAGTACTTC. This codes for CASSQELGTVDQETQYF.